The clone carrying this T cell receptor beta chain turned up a few times. This entry comes from a study of Graves' ophthalmopathy and Graves' hyperthyroidism. Scientists amplified the TCR beta CDR3 regions from RNA transcripts. First-round RT-PCR relied on HTBI primers, and a second-round multiplex PCR came next. TCRdb itself ran the multiplex PCR reads through MiXCR, one entry per CDR3 protein. The repertoire holds about 620,000 distinct CDR3 sequences, with 22% as singletons. CDR1 and CDR2 (germline): LNHDA, SQIVND (reference sequence). Trimming took 2 bases from V and 3 from J, leaving 11 bases between them. This CDR3 contains 14 residues.

This chain connects TRBV19 to TRBJ2-7; no definite D call. Sequenced material: peripheral blood. This clonotype originated in a woman younger than 35 with stable Graves' hyperthyroidism. Some clones in this sample may be carry-over from other donors' samples. CDR3 residues: CASSISYPFYEQYF. DNA of the CDR3: TGTGCCAGTAGTATAAGCTACCCCTTCTACGAGCAGTACTTC.